This T cell receptor beta chain is from a study of blood T cell repertoires in COVID-19. The overall study: Researchers got acute and convalescent COVID-19 samples from the United States, Italy and Spain.

This CDR3 is 15 amino acids long. The germline gives CDR1 SGDLS, CDR2 YYNGEE. Trimming removed 0 bases from V and 5 bases from J, with 9 bases in between. Repertoires were generated with immunoSEQ multiplex PCR, while TCRdb's copy carries only in-frame clones and drops some. The sample carries some 150,000 clones, approximately 90% recorded once. This sequence originates from a man in his 60s with active or convalescent COVID-19. The specimen was peripheral blood. The chain employs TRBV9 and TRBJ1-6; D is ambiguous. The CDR3 is CASSVVSDDNSPLHF. DNA of the CDR3: TGTGCCAGCAGCGTAGTGTCAGATGATAATTCACCCCTCCACTTT. Combining the CDR3 with reference TRBV9 and TRBJ1-6 gives the whole variable domain DSGVTQTPKHLITATGQRVTLRCSPRSGDLSVYWYQQSLDQGLQFLIQYYNGEERAKGNILERFSAQQFPDLHSELNLSSLELGDSALYFCASSVVSDDNSPLHFGNGTRLTVT.